These 10 T cell receptor beta chains share one sample of origin, sequenced in a study of blood T cell repertoires in COVID-19 (dated by TCRdb to 2018 to 2020). The receptor library was made with the immunoSEQ multiplex PCR assay. The table was pulled from immuneACCESS by TCRdb, which kept in-frame rearrangements only. Such tables lose some clones; where checked, under half of the loss comes from unresolved V genes, and the rest has no known cause. This sample comprises 90,000 to 120,000 clones, about 93% of them detected only once. Around 1.3% of the sample rests with the top ten. The sample consisted of peripheral blood. These receptors were obtained from a woman younger than 45 with acute or convalescent COVID-19.

The chain couples TRBV3-1 (or the pseudogene TRBV3-2) to TRBJ1-1; D is undetermined. CDR3 length: 16 residues. Trimming shortened V by 0 bases and J by 3 bases, and 14 bases separated the two germline ends. Germline values: CDR1 LGHDT, CDR2 YNNKEL (reference sequence). The CDR3 here is CASSQDHISVDTEAFF. In nucleotides, the CDR3 is TGTGCCAGCAGCCAAGACCACATCTCTGTCGACACTGAAGCTTTCTTT.

The CDR3 loop reads CASSYSSSTDSYEQYF. CDR3 bases: TGTGCCAGCAGTTACTCGAGTTCCACAGACTCCTACGAGCAGTACTTC. This chain links TRBV6-6 with TRBJ2-7; D call uncertain. V was shortened by 0 bases and J by 0 bases, with 12 bases between the two germline ends. CDR3 length: 16 residues. Germline V gives CDR1 MNHNY, CDR2 SVGAGI (reference sequence).

The CDR3 region is CASTTYGTGELFF. In nucleotides, the CDR3 is TGTGCCAGCACCACTTACGGGACTGGGGAGCTGTTTTTT. The chain carries TRBV6-6 and TRBJ2-2; tentative D call: TRBD2 (6 bases). There are 13 residues in the CDR3. Trimming took 7 bases from V and 8 from J, leaving 14 bases between them. Germline loops: CDR1 MNHNY, CDR2 SVGAGI (reference sequence).

This clone turned up a few times. The V call is TRBV4-1, the J call TRBJ1-2; D is ambiguous. Germline values: CDR1 MGHRA, CDR2 YSYEKL. This CDR3 comprises 12 residues. V lost 0 bases to trimming and J lost 7 bases, with 6 bases between them. CDR3 protein: CASSQDRFGYTF. In nucleotides, the CDR3 is TGCGCCAGCAGCCAAGACAGGTTTGGCTACACCTTC.

The chain combines TRBV15 with TRBJ2-7; TRBD1 matches at 9 bases. Per the germline V gene, CDR1 is LNHNV and CDR2 is YYDKDF (reference sequence). The ends lost 0 bases at V and 6 bases at J; junction bases unmatched: 15. The CDR3 is made up of 18 amino acids. CDR3 bases: TGTGCCACCAGCAGAGATCCCCCCGGGACAGGGTTTGATGCCGAGCAGTACTTC. This codes for CATSRDPPGTGFDAEQYF.

This clone was seen a single time. This chain connects TRBV7-8 to TRBJ2-1; 9 nucleotides match TRBD1. CDR1 is SGHVS and CDR2 is FQNEAQ in the germline V gene. J gave up 6 bases and V 2 bases, and 11 bases lay outside the gene matches. This CDR3 has 17 amino acids. The CDR3 DNA follows: TGTGCCAGCAGCTTAAGACCCCGGGACAGGGAGATCAATGAGCAGTTCTTC. Translation: CASSLRPRDREINEQFF.

The V call is TRBV5-6, the J call TRBJ1-3; 7 nucleotides align to TRBD1. The CDR3 extends over 16 amino acids. With 3 bases clipped from V and 0 bases from J, the junction kept 6 bases outside the gene matches. The V gene's germline CDR1 is SGHDT and CDR2 YYEEEE. The CDR3 DNA is TGTGCCAGCAGCTGGGGACAGTTCGGCTCTGGAAACACCATATATTTT. Encoded protein: CASSWGQFGSGNTIYF.

The chain links TRBV24-1 to TRBJ2-7, with unresolved D. CDR1 is KGHDR, CDR2 SFDVKD, per germline. The CDR3 extends over 14 amino acids. V was shortened by 4 bases and J by 2 bases, with 11 bases between the two germline ends. The CDR3 here is CATSDLQVTYEQYF. The CDR3 bases are TGTGCCACCAGTGACCTCCAGGTAACCTACGAGCAGTACTTC.

This clone was counted a single time. The chain couples TRBV7-8 to TRBJ1-2; TRBD1 is a possible D gene (5 bases). Trimming took off 1 base at V and 8 bases at J, with 11 bases between the two ends. The CDR3 has 13 residues. Germline assignment: CDR1 SGHVS and CDR2 FQNEAQ. The CDR3 here is CASSLGQGWGYTF. The CDR3 DNA reads TGTGCCAGCAGCTTAGGGCAGGGCTGGGGCTACACCTTC. The complete variable domain, with remaining parts taken from reference TRBV7-8 and TRBJ1-2, reads GAGVSQSPRYKVAKRGQDVALRCDPISGHVSLFWYQQALGQGPEFLTYFQNEAQLDKSGLPSDRFFAERPEGSVSTLKIQRTQQEDSAVYLCASSLGQGWGYTFGSGTRLTVV.

The rearrangement uses TRBV10-1 and TRBJ2-1; 7 nucleotides line up with TRBD1. Looked up from germline, CDR1 is WNHNN and CDR2 is SYGVQD (reference sequence). The CDR3 loop spans 16 amino acids. V lost 3 bases to trimming and J lost 4 bases; unmatched junction nucleotides: 9. CDR3 in amino acids: CASSENRDSPYNEQFF. The CDR3 nucleotides are TGCGCCAGCAGTGAAAACCGGGACAGTCCTTACAATGAGCAGTTCTTC.